This T cell receptor (beta chain) was observed in a study of blood T cell repertoires in COVID-19. Study-wide background: The United States, Italy and Spain provided the acute and convalescent COVID-19 samples. PBMCs, B-cell-depleted T cells, or T cells were the source of the cDNA or gDNA that made up the material.

Germline CDR1 and CDR2: LNHDA and SQIVND (reference sequence). The CDR3 has 13 amino acids. Trimming took 5 bases from V and 3 from J; bases not matched to a gene: 1. How the authors handled the data: By means of reference gene primer amplification, nucleated cell counts were estimated. Using immunoSEQ multiplex PCR, the repertoire was profiled, and TCRdb retains in-frame clones only, with some absent. That table furnishes V, J and clone size, whereas the DNA furnished D and trimming. This sample carries roughly 150,000 clones, about 80% of them seen once, and the ten largest clones take roughly a tenth.

This receptor was identified in a man aged 65-85 years with active or convalescent COVID-19. The sample comprised peripheral blood. This rearrangement joins TRBV19 to TRBJ2-7; 10 nucleotides match TRBD1. The CDR3 nucleotides read TGTGCCAGTAGTCGGGACAGGGGCTACGAGCAGTACTTC. Protein: CASSRDRGYEQYF.